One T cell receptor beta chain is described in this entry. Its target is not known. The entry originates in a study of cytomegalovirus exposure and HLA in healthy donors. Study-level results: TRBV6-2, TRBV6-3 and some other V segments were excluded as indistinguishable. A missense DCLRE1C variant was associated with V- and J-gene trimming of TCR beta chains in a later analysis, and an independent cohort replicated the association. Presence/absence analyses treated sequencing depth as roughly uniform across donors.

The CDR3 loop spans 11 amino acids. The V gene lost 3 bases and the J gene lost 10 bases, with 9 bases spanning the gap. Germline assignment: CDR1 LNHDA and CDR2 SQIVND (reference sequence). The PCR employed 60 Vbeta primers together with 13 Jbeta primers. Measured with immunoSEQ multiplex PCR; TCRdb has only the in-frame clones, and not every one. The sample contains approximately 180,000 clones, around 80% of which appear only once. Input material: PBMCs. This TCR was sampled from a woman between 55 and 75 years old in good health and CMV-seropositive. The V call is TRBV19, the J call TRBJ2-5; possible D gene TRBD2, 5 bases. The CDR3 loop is CASSITGIQYF. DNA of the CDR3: TGTGCCAGTAGTATTACGGGAATCCAGTACTTC.